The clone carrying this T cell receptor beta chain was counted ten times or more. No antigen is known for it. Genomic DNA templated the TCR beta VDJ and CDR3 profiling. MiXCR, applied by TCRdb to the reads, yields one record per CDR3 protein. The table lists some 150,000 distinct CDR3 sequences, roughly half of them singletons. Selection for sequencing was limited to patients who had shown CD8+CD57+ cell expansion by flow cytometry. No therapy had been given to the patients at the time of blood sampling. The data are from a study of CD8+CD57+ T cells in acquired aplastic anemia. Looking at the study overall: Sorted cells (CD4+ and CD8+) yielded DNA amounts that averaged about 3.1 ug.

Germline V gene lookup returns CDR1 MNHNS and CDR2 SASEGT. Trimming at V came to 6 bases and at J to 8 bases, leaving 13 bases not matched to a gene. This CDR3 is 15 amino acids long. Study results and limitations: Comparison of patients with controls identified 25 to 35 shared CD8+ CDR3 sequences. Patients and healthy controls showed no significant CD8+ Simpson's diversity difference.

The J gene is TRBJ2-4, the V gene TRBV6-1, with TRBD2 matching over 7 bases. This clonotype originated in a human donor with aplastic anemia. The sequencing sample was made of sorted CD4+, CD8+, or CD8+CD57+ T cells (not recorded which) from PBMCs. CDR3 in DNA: TGTGCCAGCAGACCCGTAGCGGAGGGAGGGTACATTCAGTACTTC. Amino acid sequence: CASRPVAEGGYIQYF.